One and the same sample provided the 25 T cell receptor beta chains below, sequenced in a study of identifying expanded T cells in peripheral blood. Using immunoSEQ multiplex PCR, the repertoire was profiled, and TCRdb retains in-frame clones only, with some absent. The sample has approximately 59,000 clones; approximately 89% are singletons. Source material: blood. Source of these receptors: a person between 18 and 70 years old in good health.

As to this clone: At one of its ends the junction is not consistent with the germline gene, which may arise from a read error. The rearrangement links TRBV11-2 to TRBJ1-2, with TRBD1 matching over 7 bases. The CDR3 loop spans 10 amino acids. Germline V gives CDR1 SGHAT, CDR2 FQNNGV. CDR3 residues: CASSPLGTVF. CDR3 sequence (DNA): TGTGCCAGCAGCCCTCTAGGGACAGTCTTC.

The chain carries TRBV4-3 and TRBJ2-2; tentatively, D is TRBD2 (5 bases). Germline V gene sequence: CDR1 LGHNA, CDR2 YSLEER. Trimming left V 1 base short and J 8 bases short, with 11 bases between. CDR3 length: 14 amino acids. The CDR3 protein is CASSQAGRRGELFF. As DNA, the CDR3 is TGCGCCAGCAGCCAAGCGGGAAGGCGAGGGGAGCTGTTTTTT.

This chain connects TRBV19 to TRBJ2-7, with D tentatively TRBD2 (5 bases). Germline V lookup: CDR1 LNHDA, CDR2 SQIVND (reference sequence). The V gene lost 0 bases and the J gene lost 1 base, with 10 bases spanning the gap. This CDR3 region has 15 residues. CDR3 nucleotide sequence: TGTGCCAGTAGTATAGATCGGGGTTCATCCTACGAGCAGTACTTC. It yields the protein CASSIDRGSSYEQYF.

The chain has TRBV7-6 and TRBJ2-5, with 9 bases matching TRBD2. The CDR3 totals 14 residues. Germline V gene lookup returns CDR1 SGHVS and CDR2 FNYEAQ. Germline trimming cut 1 base from V and 9 bases from J; bases unmatched to any gene: 6. CDR3 protein: CASSLGQREVSQYF. The CDR3 DNA reads as TGTGCCAGCAGCTTAGGTCAGCGGGAGGTGTCCCAGTACTTC.

The gene calls are TRBV2 and TRBJ2-2, with no clear D. V was shortened by 4 bases and J by 3 bases, with 3 bases between the two germline ends. Germline values: CDR1 SNHLY, CDR2 FYNNEI. CDR3 length: 12 amino acids. CDR3 sequence: CASSGDTGELFF. The CDR3 DNA sequence: TGTGCCAGCAGTGGGGACACCGGGGAGCTGTTTTTT. The variable domain in full, completed from reference TRBV2 and TRBJ2-2, reads EPEVTQTPSHQVTQMGQEVILRCVPISNHLYFYWYRQILGQKVEFLVSFYNNEISEKSEIFDDQFSVERPDGSNFTLKIRSTKLEDSAMYFCASSGDTGELFFGEGSRLTVL.

The V and J genes are TRBV5-4 and TRBJ1-2, with 9 bases that match TRBD1. Losses at the gene ends were 2 bases for V and 5 bases for J; bases not matched to a gene: 7. There are 15 residues in the CDR3. Germline CDR1 is SGHNT and CDR2 is YYREEE (reference sequence). In DNA, the CDR3 is TGTGCCAGCAGCTTTTGTGGGACAGGGCCTTATGGCTACACCTTC. Translation: CASSFCGTGPYGYTF. Complete variable domain (other parts from reference TRBV5-4 and TRBJ1-2): ETGVTQSPTHLIKTRGQQVTLRCSSQSGHNTVSWYQQALGQGPQFIFQYYREEENGRGNFPPRFSGLQFPNYSSELNVNALELDDSALYLCASSFCGTGPYGYTFGSGTRLTVV.

V gene TRBV5-1 combines with J gene TRBJ1-1; tentatively, D is TRBD1 (5 bases). Germline loops: CDR1 SGHRS, CDR2 YFSETQ. Trimming pared 3 bases from V and 1 base from J, leaving 10 bases between. The CDR3 extends over 14 amino acids. The CDR3 sequence: CASSSDTTNTEAFF. In nucleotides, the CDR3 is TGCGCCAGCAGCTCGGACACGACGAACACTGAAGCTTTCTTT.

The chain employs TRBV27 and TRBJ2-7, with D possibly matching TRBD2 (6 bases). CDR1 is MNHEY, CDR2 SMNVEV, per germline (reference sequence). Trimming cost V 5 bases and J 4 bases, with 12 bases left between them. CDR3 length: 13 amino acids. In nucleotides, the CDR3 is TGTGCCAGCAGTCCGGGACTTGGTTACGAGCAGTACTTC. Protein: CASSPGLGYEQYF.

The rearrangement links TRBV9 to TRBJ1-2, with 7 bases that match TRBD1. With V trimmed by 3 bases and J by 6 bases, 11 bases remained unmatched. CDR3 length: 15 amino acids. Per the germline V gene, CDR1 is SGDLS and CDR2 is YYNGEE. In DNA, the CDR3 is TGTGCCAGCAGCGACCCCTCGACAGGGCTTAATGGCTACACCTTC. This codes for CASSDPSTGLNGYTF.

This chain joins TRBV2 and TRBJ1-5; 7 positions agree with TRBD1. The CDR3 consists of 15 residues. V trimming: 3 bases; J trimming: 9 bases; junction bases outside the gene matches: 11. Looked up from germline, CDR1 is SNHLY and CDR2 is FYNNEI. This chain's CDR3 is CASSDSQGLLGPQHF. The CDR3, as DNA: TGTGCCAGCAGTGATTCACAGGGGCTACTGGGGCCCCAGCATTTT. The full variable domain, its missing parts supplied by reference TRBV2 and TRBJ1-5, is EPEVTQTPSHQVTQMGQEVILRCVPISNHLYFYWYRQILGQKVEFLVSFYNNEISEKSEIFDDQFSVERPDGSNFTLKIRSTKLEDSAMYFCASSDSQGLLGPQHFGDGTRLSIL.

The chain carries TRBV7-3 and TRBJ1-5; D is ambiguous. Trimming stripped 4 bases from V and 6 bases from J, with 19 bases between. Germline V gene sequence: CDR1 SGHTA, CDR2 FQGTGA. This CDR3 region has 16 residues. CDR3 loop: CASSSRWMECGQPQHF. CDR3 DNA sequence: TGTGCCAGCAGCTCCCGTTGGATGGAATGCGGTCAGCCCCAGCATTTT.

The chain uses TRBV29-1 and TRBJ1-1; D is unclear. Looked up from germline, CDR1 is SQVTM and CDR2 is ANQGSEA. V was shortened by 2 bases and J by 6 bases, with 19 bases between the two germline ends. This CDR3 is built from 15 residues. The CDR3 coding sequence is TGCAGCGTTGAAACCAGCAGGACTACAGTCTCTGAAGCTTTCTTT. The encoded protein is CSVETSRTTVSEAFF.

This clone was seen a single time. The V call is TRBV7-2, the J call TRBJ2-5, with D hard to call. CDR1 is SGHTA and CDR2 is FQGNSA in the germline V gene. With 0 bases removed from V and 5 bases from J, the gap between germline ends came to 4 bases. This CDR3 region has 12 residues. For the CDR3, the DNA is TGTGCCAGCAGCTTAGCCGGGGAGACCCAGTACTTC. Amino acids: CASSLAGETQYF.

This chain joins TRBV6-5 and TRBJ2-7, with D perhaps matching TRBD2 (6 bases). CDR3 length equals 15 residues. V was trimmed by 6 bases and J by 3 bases, leaving 18 bases between them. Germline CDR1 is MNHEY and CDR2 is SVGAGI. The CDR3 DNA reads TGTGCCAGCAGGGGAACGGGGACGGGGGTCTACGAGCAGTACTTC. Translating gives CASRGTGTGVYEQYF.

This clone came up once. V usage is TRBV28 and J usage is TRBJ2-4, with 9 positions matching TRBD1. This CDR3 has 16 residues. J lost 1 base, V lost 5 bases, and 6 bases had no gene match. CDR1 and CDR2 (germline): MDHEN, SYDVKM. Here the CDR3 DNA reads TGTGCCAGCAGTGGACAGGGGATGGCGGCCAAAAACATTCAGTACTTC. This gives the protein CASSGQGMAAKNIQYF.

This chain uses TRBV2 with TRBJ2-3; D remains unclear. CDR1 and CDR2 (germline): SNHLY, FYNNEI. The CDR3 contains 13 residues. The V and J ends lost 10 bases and 10 bases respectively, with 21 bases between them. In DNA form, the CDR3 reads TGTGCCACCACACCGCAAGGCTTCCAGGCGCAGTATTTT. It encodes CATTPQGFQAQYF.

V usage is TRBV27 and J usage is TRBJ2-7; TRBD1 might be the D (6 bases). Trimming took off 2 bases at V and 2 bases at J, with 13 bases between the two ends. The CDR3 extends over 15 amino acids. CDR1 is MNHEY and CDR2 is SMNVEV in the germline V gene (reference sequence). CDR3 coding DNA: TGTGCCAGCAGTTTAGTACAGGGTGGTGCCTACGAGCAGTACTTC. Its protein is CASSLVQGGAYEQYF.

This chain uses TRBV19 with TRBJ2-1; 9 bases fit TRBD1. The germline V gene encodes CDR1 LNHDA and CDR2 SQIVND (reference sequence). Unmatched junction bases numbered 9, after V lost 7 bases and J lost 5 bases. This CDR3 is built from 15 residues. CDR3: CASTVGTGINNEQFF. The CDR3 nucleotides read TGTGCCAGTACGGTAGGGACAGGGATAAACAATGAGCAGTTCTTC.

The V gene is TRBV29-1, the J gene TRBJ1-2, with a possible D match to TRBD1 (6 bases). Per the germline V gene, CDR1 is SQVTM and CDR2 is ANQGSEA. Trimming pared 6 bases from V and 4 bases from J, leaving 15 bases between. This CDR3 has 13 amino acids. CDR3 nucleotides: TGCAGCGTCGATCGGGGGGGCAGCTATGGCTACACCTTC. Translating it yields CSVDRGGSYGYTF.

V gene TRBV19 combines with J gene TRBJ2-5; 14 bases are shared with TRBD2. V lost 4 bases to trimming and J lost 5 bases; unmatched junction nucleotides: 9. There are 17 residues in the CDR3. CDR1 and CDR2 (germline): LNHDA, SQIVND (reference sequence). CDR3 loop: CASSRGLGLAGAETQYF. As DNA, the CDR3 is TGTGCCAGTAGTAGAGGCTTGGGACTAGCGGGAGCTGAGACCCAGTACTTC.

The chain has TRBV11-2 and TRBJ2-7; TRBD2 is a possible D gene (5 bases). The CDR3 runs 13 residues. V lost 5 bases and J lost 1, with 9 bases in between. The germline V gene has CDR1 SGHAT and CDR2 FQNNGV. CDR3 in DNA: TGTGCCAGCAGCCATCGGGGATCCTACGAGCAGTACTTC. Its protein product is CASSHRGSYEQYF.

The chain recombines TRBV6-6 with TRBJ2-7; D may be TRBD2 (6 bases). Germline CDR1 is MNHNY and CDR2 is SVGAGI (reference sequence). The CDR3 consists of 15 residues. Trimming left V 6 bases short and J 3 bases short, with 18 bases between. CDR3 nucleotide sequence: TGTGCCAGCAGATACAGAGGACTATTCGGCTACGAGCAGTACTTC. It specifies CASRYRGLFGYEQYF.

The chain combines TRBV2 with TRBJ1-1; the D is unclear. Germline V gives CDR1 SNHLY, CDR2 FYNNEI. V lost 1 base to trimming and J lost 2 bases, with 14 bases between them. This CDR3 spans 16 amino acids. The CDR3 DNA follows: TGTGCCAGCAGTGAAGGGCACAGATCGGTAAACACTGAAGCTTTCTTT. Amino acids: CASSEGHRSVNTEAFF.

The CDR3 loop reads CASSPGDTTSHEQFF. The CDR3 nucleotides read TGTGCCAGCAGCCCAGGGGACACGACTTCACATGAGCAGTTCTTC. V is TRBV9 and J is TRBJ2-1; possibly TRBD1 for D (6 bases). V was shortened by 4 bases and J by 8 bases, with 19 bases between the two germline ends. The germline gives CDR1 SGDLS, CDR2 YYNGEE. The CDR3 runs 15 residues.

This rearrangement joins TRBV25-1 to TRBJ2-7, with D unresolved. With 7 bases removed from V and 0 bases from J, the gap between germline ends came to 7 bases. The CDR3 spans 12 residues. Germline CDR1 reads MGHDK; CDR2 reads SYGVNS. This chain's CDR3 is CASKSVSYEQYF. The CDR3 DNA is TGTGCCAGCAAATCGGTCTCCTACGAGCAGTACTTC.